Described below is a single TCR beta chain sequence and its context. Its specificity is not known. TCRdb reprocessed the reads with MiXCR, giving one entry per CDR3 protein. The repertoire holds approximately 590,000 distinct CDR3 sequences, with under 45% as singletons. The data belong to a study of T cell repertoires in cytomegalovirus infection. Study information: Used in the study were CMV epitopes, some recently identified and HLA-C-restricted, others well-studied and HLA-B-restricted. Both CMV infection and a matching HLA type were indicated by public TCR beta signatures.

This CDR3 is built from 14 residues. Germline CDR1 is MNHEY and CDR2 is SVGEGT. The junction had 3 bases not matched to a gene; V was cut back by 6 bases and J by 4 bases. The source is a human donor in good health (CMV status not recorded). Some clones in this sample may be carry-over from other donors' samples. The chain couples TRBV6-2 or TRBV6-3 to TRBJ1-5; 10 bases align to TRBD1. The sample here was cultured PBMCs, taken from culture after CMV antigen stimulation. Here the CDR3 reads CASRTGQGNQPQHF. Here the CDR3 DNA reads TGTGCCAGCAGGACGGGACAGGGGAATCAGCCCCAGCATTTT.